The following is a TCR beta chain sequence with its context. This sample was included in a study of blood T cell repertoires in COVID-19. CDR1 SGHRS and CDR2 YFSETQ come from the germline V gene. This CDR3 is 14 amino acids long. V gave up 2 bases and J gave up 8 bases, with 16 bases separating them. Sequencing was performed with immunoSEQ multiplex PCR; in TCRdb, only in-frame clones are kept and a portion is missing. The sample has roughly 250,000 clones; 87% are singletons. The TCR was taken from a man aged 60-69 years who had recovered from COVID-19. The chain employs TRBV5-1 and TRBJ1-2; no firm D call. Sequencing used peripheral blood. The CDR3 spells CASSFSLRVSGYTF. CDR3 DNA: TGCGCCAGCAGCTTTTCTCTAAGAGTCTCCGGCTACACCTTC.